This T cell receptor (beta chain) appears in the sequencing data of a study of spatial heterogeneity in lung cancer. Time point specified: sample taken at primary tumor resection. From germline, CDR1 is MDHEN and CDR2 SYDVKM. The CDR3 sequence is 17 residues long. V was clipped by 6 bases and J by 9 bases; unmatched bases: 13. Study conclusions and caveats: Detection of ubiquitous tumor TCRs in blood was higher at resection than follow-up.

Of note for this clonotype: The antigen is undetermined.

Each CDR3 protein gets one entry after TCRdb re-called the 5' RACE reads with MiXCR. The sample contains tens of thousands of distinct CDR3 sequences, approximately 5.8% of which appear only once. This TCR was recovered from a male donor with early-stage non-small cell lung cancer. The sample here was PBMCs, taken at surgery. The chain is built from TRBV28 and TRBJ2-1, with 14 bases identical to TRBD2. In DNA, the CDR3 is TGTGCCAGCAGCTCTACGCTGACTAGCGGGAGGGATAGTGAGCAGTTCTTC. This encodes CASSSTLTSGRDSEQFF.